The rows below give T cell receptor beta chains drawn from one sample of a study of blood T cell repertoires in COVID-19. Profiled with immunoSEQ multiplex PCR; TCRdb holds only in-frame clones, not every one. The table includes under 250,000 clones, approximately 85% detected once. Material for sequencing was peripheral blood. The receptors here all came from a woman between 45 and 60 years old with active or convalescent COVID-19. Both conserved end residues are part of each CDR3. Fields, in order: J gene, D gene, V gene, clone size, CDR3 length, CDR3 DNA, CDR3 protein. D genes are given only for firm matches. Where a row states a size, it is once, few, many or the class of an expanded clone; other rows omit it.

>TRBJ1-2|-|TRBV6-5|-|14
TGTGCCAGCAGTCTGGGGAGAAGGGACTATGGCTACACCTTC
CASSLGRRDYGYTF
>TRBJ2-3|TRBD1|TRBV11-2|once|18
TGTGCCACCCGACCCGGGACAGGGGGCGCGAGGAGGACAGATACGCAGTATTTT
CATRPGTGGARRTDTQYF
>TRBJ2-1|TRBD1|TRBV19|once|17
TGTGCCAGTAGTAATAGGCGGGGACAGGGAAGCTACAATGAGCAGTTCTTC
CASSNRRGQGSYNEQFF
>TRBJ1-5|-|TRBV6-6|-|15
TGTGCCAGCAGTTACTCCGGGACAACCAATCAGCCCCAGCATTTT
CASSYSGTTNQPQHF
>TRBJ1-1|-|TRBV5-1|-|15
TGCGCCAGCAGCATATCTGGGCCCCGGATGGCTGAAGCTTTCTTT
CASSISGPRMAEAFF
>TRBJ1-1|-|TRBV7-6|-|15
TGTGCCAGCAGCCCTCTGGGCGGGATAGGAACTGAAGCTTTCTTT
CASSPLGGIGTEAFF
>TRBJ1-4|-|TRBV19|-|13
TGTGCCAGTACTGAATCCCGGGGGGCTGGGGTGTTTTTT
CASTESRGAGVFF
>TRBJ2-2|-|TRBV7-9|many|13
TGTGCCGGTGGGGCCACGAACACCGGGGAGCTGTTTTTT
CAGGATNTGELFF
>TRBJ1-2|TRBD1|TRBV5-1|-|15
TGCGCCAGCAGCTTGAAAACAGGGGGCGGTTATGGCTACACCTTC
CASSLKTGGGYGYTF
>TRBJ1-1|TRBD1|TRBV5-1|-|15
TGCGCCAGCAGCGCCCAGACAGGGGTGAACACTGAAGCTTTCTTT
CASSAQTGVNTEAFF
>TRBJ1-1|-|TRBV2|-|13
TGTGCCAGCAGTGACTCGCGTAACACTGAAGCTTTCTTT
CASSDSRNTEAFF
>TRBJ2-5|TRBD2|TRBV24-1|few|14
TGTGCCACCAGTGATTTGGGACTAGCGGGGGCCCAGTACTTC
CATSDLGLAGAQYF
>TRBJ1-3|-|TRBV5-1|-|14
TGCGCCAGCAGCAAAGCTTCCTCTGGAAACACCATATATTTT
CASSKASSGNTIYF